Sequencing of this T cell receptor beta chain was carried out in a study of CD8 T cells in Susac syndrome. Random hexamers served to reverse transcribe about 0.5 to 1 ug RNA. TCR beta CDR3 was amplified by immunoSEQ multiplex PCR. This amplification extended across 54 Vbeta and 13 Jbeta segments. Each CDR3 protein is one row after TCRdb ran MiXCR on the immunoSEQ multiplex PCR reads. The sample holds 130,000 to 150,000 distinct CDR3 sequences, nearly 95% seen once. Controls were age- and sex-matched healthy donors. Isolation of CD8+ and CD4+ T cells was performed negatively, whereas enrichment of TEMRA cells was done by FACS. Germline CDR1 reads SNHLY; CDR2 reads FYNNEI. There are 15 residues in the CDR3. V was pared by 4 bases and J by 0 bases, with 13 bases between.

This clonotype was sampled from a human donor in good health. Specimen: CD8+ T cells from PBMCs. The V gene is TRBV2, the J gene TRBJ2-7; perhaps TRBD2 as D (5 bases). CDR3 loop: CASSGGLLLSYEQYF. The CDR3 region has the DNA TGTGCCAGCAGTGGTGGACTTTTACTCTCCTACGAGCAGTACTTC.